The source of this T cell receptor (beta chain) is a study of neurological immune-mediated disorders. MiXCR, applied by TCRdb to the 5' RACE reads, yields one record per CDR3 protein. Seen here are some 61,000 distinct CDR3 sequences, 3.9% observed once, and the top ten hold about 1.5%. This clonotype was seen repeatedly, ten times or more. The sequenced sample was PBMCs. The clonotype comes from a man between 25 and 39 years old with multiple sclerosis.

CDR3 bases: TGTGCCAGCAGCACAGTAACAGGGACCTACGAGCAGTACTTC. It codes for CASSTVTGTYEQYF. The chain employs TRBV7-2 and TRBJ2-7; perhaps TRBD1 as D (6 bases). Germline assignment: CDR1 SGHTA and CDR2 FQGNSA. Trimming took 5 bases from V and 2 from J, leaving 13 bases between them. The CDR3 length is 14 residues.